The 8 T cell receptor beta chains in this list originate from one sample, sequenced in a study of cytotoxic CD8 clonotypes in ibrutinib-treated CLL. The data were produced by immunoSEQ multiplex PCR, yet TCRdb's version contains in-frame clones alone and is incomplete. The table includes 300,000 to 350,000 clones, more than 65% detected once. This specimen was PBMCs, taken before ibrutinib treatment. Receptors were obtained from a human donor with chronic lymphocytic leukemia.

The genes are TRBV4-1 and TRBJ1-5; no reliable D call. CDR3 length: 16 amino acids. Germline V gene sequence: CDR1 MGHRA, CDR2 YSYEKL. With 1 base removed from V and 6 bases from J, the gap between germline ends came to 16 bases. CDR3 region: CASSQGIPQLSQPQHF. DNA of the CDR3: TGCGCCAGCAGCCAAGGGATTCCGCAGCTAAGTCAGCCCCAGCATTTT.

Only one count was recorded for this clone. V usage is TRBV28 and J usage is TRBJ2-7, with 11 bases aligning to TRBD2. Germline values: CDR1 MDHEN, CDR2 SYDVKM. Trimming removed 10 bases from V and 4 bases from J; junction bases left unmatched: 15. This CDR3 contains 16 residues. As DNA, the CDR3 is TGTGCCACCGAGGCGGGATCTAGCGGGAGGTCGTACGAGCAGTACTTC. Residues: CATEAGSSGRSYEQYF.

V usage is TRBV5-3 and J usage is TRBJ2-7; perhaps TRBD2 as D (5 bases). TRBV5-3 is an open reading frame, and its role is uncertain. Trimming pared 1 base from V and 4 bases from J, leaving 12 bases between. This CDR3 is built from 14 residues. This CDR3 reads CARSLWRRSYEQYF. CDR3 bases: TGTGCCAGAAGCTTGTGGAGGCGTTCATACGAGCAGTACTTC.

This clone turned up a few times. The V and J genes are TRBV18 and TRBJ2-1; possibly TRBD2 for D (5 bases). Germline loops: CDR1 KGHSH, CDR2 LQKENI. V gave up 1 base and J gave up 2 bases, with 12 bases separating them. This CDR3 spans 16 amino acids. The CDR3 DNA reads TGTGCCAGCTCACCACTGGGGAGCGAAGCCTACAATGAGCAGTTCTTC. It specifies CASSPLGSEAYNEQFF.

V and J are TRBV7-8 and TRBJ2-7; 13 bases fit TRBD2. Germline V CDR1 and CDR2: SGHVS, FQNEAQ. This CDR3 region has 21 residues. V lost 4 bases and J lost 2; bases outside the gene matches: 20. The CDR3 loop reads CASSSTHAGTGGTSGTYEQYF. The CDR3 nucleotides read TGTGCCAGCAGCTCCACACATGCCGGGACAGGGGGGACTAGCGGGACCTACGAGCAGTACTTC.

The rearrangement joins TRBV5-1 to TRBJ2-3; D is ambiguous. The ends were cut back, 0 bases at V and 3 bases at J, with 8 bases in the middle. Germline V lookup: CDR1 SGHRS, CDR2 YFSETQ. The CDR3 runs 14 residues. As DNA, the CDR3 is TGCGCCAGCAGCTTGGGAGATCTTACAGATACGCAGTATTTT. This sequence encodes CASSLGDLTDTQYF.

The rearrangement links TRBV4-2 to TRBJ2-3; 9 bases agree with TRBD2. Germline CDR1 and CDR2: LGHNA and YNFKEQ. V shed 0 bases and J 3 bases; nucleotides not matched to a gene: 7. This CDR3 has 17 residues. The CDR3 spells CASSQDKAGGGTDTQYF. CDR3 coding DNA: TGTGCCAGCAGCCAAGATAAGGCGGGAGGGGGGACAGATACGCAGTATTTT.

The V call is TRBV2, the J call TRBJ2-2; 7 bases agree with TRBD2. The CDR3 totals 14 residues. Germline CDR1 reads SNHLY; CDR2 reads FYNNEI. J gave up 7 bases and V 4 bases, and 6 bases lay outside the gene matches. The CDR3 here is CASSGTRSGGELFF. Written as DNA, the CDR3 is TGTGCCAGCAGTGGGACTAGATCGGGCGGGGAGCTGTTTTTT.